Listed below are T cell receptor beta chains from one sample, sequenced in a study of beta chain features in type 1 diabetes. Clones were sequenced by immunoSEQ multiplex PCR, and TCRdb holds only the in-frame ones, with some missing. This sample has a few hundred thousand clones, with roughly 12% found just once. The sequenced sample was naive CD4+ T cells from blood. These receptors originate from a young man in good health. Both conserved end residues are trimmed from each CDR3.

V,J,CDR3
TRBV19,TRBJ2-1,ASSPQAGGTYNEQF
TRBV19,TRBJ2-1,GAGRGSYNEQF
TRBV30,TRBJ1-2,AWSDLGGNYGYT
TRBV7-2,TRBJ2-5,ASSLDWDISTQY
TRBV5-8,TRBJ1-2,ASSYSGGEGYGYT
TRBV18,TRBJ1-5,ASSPWTGDQPQH
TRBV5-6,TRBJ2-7,ASSWEYEQY
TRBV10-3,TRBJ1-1,AISHPGQGHSEAF
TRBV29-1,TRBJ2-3,SVEGREGNTQY
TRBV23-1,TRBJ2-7,ASSLGGLAATRPSYEQY
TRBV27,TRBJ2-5,ASSYSRNQETQY
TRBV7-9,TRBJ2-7,ASSSLLLQHEQY
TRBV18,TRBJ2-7,ASSPNTFIQDSHPYEQY
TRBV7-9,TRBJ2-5,ASSLWSADQETQY
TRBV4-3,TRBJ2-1,ASSQDLSGTGGVFNEQF
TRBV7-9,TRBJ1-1,ASSFKPVYGNTEAF
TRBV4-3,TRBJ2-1,ASSQVSGRNEQF
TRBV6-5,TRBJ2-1,ASSYGSGWEVEQF
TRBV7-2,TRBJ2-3,ASSLNPVSTDTQY
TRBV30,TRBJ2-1,AWSTGTNYNEQF